The next 25 T cell receptor beta chains were all read from a single sample in a study of shared clonotypes between healthy human individuals. Sequencing was performed with immunoSEQ multiplex PCR; in TCRdb, only in-frame clones are kept and a portion is missing. The data hold millions of clones, with under 95% observed a single time. CD8 cells classed as naive were CD45RO-negative and positively selected for CCR7, excluding terminally differentiated effector memory CD45RA+ cells. Sequenced: naive CD8+ T cells from PBMCs. The receptors were sampled from a man between 18 and 35 years old in good health. Some clones in this sample may be carry-over from other donors' samples.

The chain combines TRBV28 with TRBJ2-5, with TRBD1 as a possible D gene (6 bases). V lost 6 bases, J lost 13 bases, and 15 bases lay in between. This CDR3 comprises 11 residues. Per germline, CDR1 MDHEN and CDR2 SYDVKM. As DNA, the CDR3 is TGTGCCAGCAGCAATGGACAGAAAAGGTACTTC. Protein: CASSNGQKRYF.

This sequence joins TRBV28 and TRBJ1-2, with a weak D call TRBD1 (5 bases). The V gene's germline CDR1 is MDHEN and CDR2 SYDVKM. The CDR3 is 15 amino acids. Trimming removed 3 bases from V and 4 bases from J, with 15 bases in between. In DNA, the CDR3 is TGTGCCAGCAGTTTCCCCTTCCGGGACCCCTATGGCTACACCTTC. The encoded protein is CASSFPFRDPYGYTF.

The chain links TRBV4-1 to TRBJ1-1, with D possibly TRBD1 on 5 matching bases. CDR1 and CDR2 from the germline V gene are MGHRA and YSYEKL. The V gene lost 5 bases and the J gene lost 6 bases, with 13 bases spanning the gap. There are 13 residues in the CDR3. CDR3 DNA: TGCGCCAGCAGCTACAACCGGGGGGCTGAAGCTTTCTTT. Its protein product is CASSYNRGAEAFF.

J is TRBJ2-7 and V is TRBV9, with D perhaps TRBD1 (5 bases). The CDR3 totals 15 residues. V gave up 4 bases and J gave up 3 bases, with 17 bases separating them. Germline V gene data show CDR1 as SGDLS and CDR2 as YYNGEE. CDR3 protein: CASSLSSGRNYEQYF. The CDR3 region has the DNA TGTGCCAGCAGCCTCAGTTCAGGGCGAAACTACGAGCAGTACTTC.

This chain joins TRBV2 and TRBJ2-1; D not certain. Trimming took 7 bases from V and 7 from J, leaving 5 bases between them. The CDR3 sequence is 10 residues long. Germline-derived CDR1 and CDR2 are SNHLY and FYNNEI. The CDR3, as DNA: TGTGCCAGCACCCAAAATGAGCAGTTCTTC. Translated, it gives CASTQNEQFF.

This clone is a singleton in its sample. The same CDR3 arises from other DNA sequences in this sample as well. The J gene is TRBJ2-1, the V gene TRBV19, with a tentative D call TRBD2 (6 bases). Trimming left V 3 bases short and J 0 bases short, with 6 bases between. This CDR3 spans 14 amino acids. Germline CDR1 LNHDA, CDR2 SQIVND (reference sequence). In DNA, the CDR3 is TGTGCCAGTAGTATGACTAGCTCCTACAATGAGCAGTTCTTC. This codes for CASSMTSSYNEQFF.

The gene calls are TRBV6-1 and TRBJ2-5, with D possibly being TRBD2 (6 bases). V was clipped by 7 bases and J by 6 bases, with 12 bases between them. Germline V gene sequence: CDR1 MNHNS, CDR2 SASEGT. The CDR3 has 12 residues. The CDR3 region is CASTGRRKTQYF. As DNA, the CDR3 is TGTGCCAGCACCGGGAGACGAAAGACCCAGTACTTC.

This clone has only one observation. The chain uses TRBV4-2 and TRBJ1-2, with D perhaps TRBD1 (5 bases). Germline values: CDR1 LGHNA, CDR2 YNFKEQ. The V and J ends lost 3 bases and 8 bases respectively, with 22 bases between them. This CDR3 is built from 16 residues. The CDR3 here is CASSHRDGTAVTGYTF. Written as DNA, the CDR3 is TGTGCCAGCAGCCATCGCGACGGGACGGCCGTAACGGGCTACACCTTC.

This clone was detected once. This sample includes further DNA sequences coding for the same CDR3. The rearrangement links TRBV7-9 to TRBJ1-2, with D unresolved. From germline, CDR1 is SEHNR and CDR2 FQNEAQ (reference sequence). CDR3 size: 11 residues. V lost 5 bases to trimming and J lost 5 bases, with 6 bases between them. This CDR3 is CASSPGYGYTF. In DNA, the CDR3 is TGTGCCAGCAGCCCCGGATATGGCTACACCTTC.

V usage is TRBV7-9 and J usage is TRBJ1-1, with 11 bases aligning to TRBD1. The CDR3 loop spans 15 amino acids. Germline CDR1 reads SEHNR; CDR2 reads FQNEAQ (reference sequence). The V and J ends lost 5 bases and 9 bases, in that order; junction bases with no gene match: 11. The CDR3 region is CASSVDRGRISKAFF. CDR3 in DNA: TGTGCCAGCAGCGTGGACAGGGGGCGAATTTCCAAAGCTTTCTTT.

As concerns this clone: The sample contains more than one DNA sequence encoding this CDR3. This chain connects TRBV10-3 to TRBJ1-1; D is possibly TRBD1 (5 bases). Trimming removed 3 bases at V and 0 bases at J, with 8 bases between. The CDR3 loop spans 14 amino acids. In germline, CDR1 is ENHRY, CDR2 SYGVKD. In DNA, the CDR3 is TGTGCCATCAGTGAAAGGGGCATGAACACTGAAGCTTTCTTT. Protein sequence: CAISERGMNTEAFF.

This chain links TRBV7-8 with TRBJ2-1; 12 bases agree with TRBD2. Germline CDR1 and CDR2: SGHVS and FQNEAQ. This CDR3 has 16 amino acids. The V segment lost 1 base and the J segment 7 bases; nucleotides outside the gene matches: 5. The CDR3: CASSLGLAGGVNEQFF. CDR3 DNA sequence: TGTGCCAGCAGCTTAGGTCTAGCGGGAGGGGTTAATGAGCAGTTCTTC.

The V and J genes are TRBV7-9 and TRBJ2-7; 7 bases map to TRBD1. Losses at the gene ends were 5 bases for V and 7 bases for J; bases not matched to a gene: 11. Per germline, CDR1 SEHNR and CDR2 FQNEAQ (reference sequence). The CDR3 totals 14 residues. CDR3 in amino acids: CASSRDSSSWEQYF. CDR3 sequence (DNA): TGTGCCAGCAGCCGGGACAGCTCCTCCTGGGAGCAGTACTTC. The full variable domain, its missing parts supplied by reference TRBV7-9 and TRBJ2-7, is DTGVSQNPRHKITKRGQNVTFRCDPISEHNRLYWYRQTLGQGPEFLTYFQNEAQLEKSRLLSDRFSAERPKGSFSTLEIQRTEQGDSAMYLCASSRDSSSWEQYFGPGTRLTVT.

The chain combines TRBV11-2 with TRBJ1-1; weak D call: TRBD1 (5 bases). The V and J ends lost 5 bases and 8 bases respectively, with 24 bases between them. The CDR3 is made up of 16 amino acids. The V gene's germline CDR1 is SGHAT and CDR2 FQNNGV. CDR3 in amino acids: CASSTSEGTSRGEAFF. CDR3 coding DNA: TGTGCCAGCAGCACATCCGAGGGGACGTCCCGGGGCGAAGCTTTCTTT.

V is TRBV4-3 and J is TRBJ1-1, with D unclear. The CDR3 contains 14 residues. V lost 1 base, J lost 7 bases, and 13 bases lay in between. The germline V gene has CDR1 LGHNA and CDR2 YSLEER. DNA of the CDR3: TGCGCCAGCAGCCAAGGAGGTATCAGTTATGAAGCTTTCTTT. Encoded protein: CASSQGGISYEAFF.

The chain combines TRBV6-5 with TRBJ2-7; TRBD2 agrees at 7 bases. CDR3 size: 16 residues. J lost 2 bases, V lost 0 bases, and 7 bases had no gene match. CDR1 is MNHEY and CDR2 is SVGAGI in the germline V gene. CDR3 coding DNA: TGTGCCAGCAGTTACTCGGGGGGGGTAGGTGCCTACGAGCAGTACTTC. As protein: CASSYSGGVGAYEQYF.

For this clone: Other nucleotide sequences from this sample produce the same CDR3. This chain connects TRBV6-1 to TRBJ2-7; no clear D. Germline lookup yields CDR1 MNHNS and CDR2 SASEGT. V lost 0 bases and J lost 0, with 6 bases in between. This CDR3 spans 14 amino acids. In nucleotides, the CDR3 is TGTGCCAGCAGTGAAGCGCGAGGCTCCTACGAGCAGTACTTC. Its protein is CASSEARGSYEQYF.

This clone turned up a few times. Different DNA sequences within this sample yield the same CDR3. This chain uses TRBV29-1 with TRBJ1-1; D uncertain. Trimming stripped 4 bases from V and 5 bases from J, with 5 bases between. In germline, CDR1 is SQVTM, CDR2 ANQGSEA. This CDR3 contains 10 residues. The CDR3 sequence: CSVGGTEAFF. The CDR3 DNA reads TGCAGCGTTGGTGGGACTGAAGCTTTCTTT.

The rearrangement links TRBV6-5 to TRBJ2-7, with TRBD1 identical over 7 bases. The length of the CDR3 is 14 residues. V lost 6 bases, J lost 3 bases, and 8 bases stayed unmatched. Germline CDR1 MNHEY, CDR2 SVGAGI. The CDR3 coding sequence is TGTGCCAGCAGACCAGAGGGGGCGGGCTACGAGCAGTACTTC. Its protein is CASRPEGAGYEQYF.

The rearrangement joins TRBV27 to TRBJ2-7, with TRBD1 matching 7 bases. Trimming removed 6 bases from V and 3 bases from J; junction bases left unmatched: 11. The CDR3 runs to 15 residues. Germline V gene sequence: CDR1 MNHEY, CDR2 SMNVEV (reference sequence). This CDR3 reads CASRPLLAGGYEQYF. In DNA form, the CDR3 reads TGTGCCAGCAGACCCTTGTTGGCAGGGGGCTACGAGCAGTACTTC.

The chain combines TRBV15 with TRBJ1-4, with 7 bases lining up with TRBD1. With 5 bases clipped from V and 0 bases from J, the junction kept 18 bases outside the gene matches. Germline V gene lookup returns CDR1 LNHNV and CDR2 YYDKDF (reference sequence). CDR3 length: 20 residues. This chain's CDR3 is CATSGSGPVGTDATNEKLFF. The CDR3 DNA reads TGTGCCACCAGCGGATCTGGGCCGGTGGGGACAGATGCAACTAATGAAAAACTGTTTTTT.

The rearrangement links TRBV30 to TRBJ2-1; perhaps TRBD2 as D (6 bases). The CDR3 spans 15 residues. The V gene's germline CDR1 is GTSNPN and CDR2 SVGIG (reference sequence). V lost 5 bases and J lost 0, with 14 bases in between. The CDR3 DNA reads as TGTGCCTGGGCTTCCGGGGGAAGCTCCTACAATGAGCAGTTCTTC. It yields the protein CAWASGGSSYNEQFF.

The chain has TRBV7-9 and TRBJ1-2; the D is unclear. The CDR3 sequence is 15 residues long. CDR1 is SEHNR and CDR2 is FQNEAQ in the germline V gene (reference sequence). V was shortened by 6 bases and J by 6 bases, with 20 bases between the two germline ends. This CDR3 reads CASRSKPLHLDGYTF. For the CDR3, the DNA is TGTGCCAGCAGATCCAAGCCCTTACATCTGGATGGCTACACCTTC.

Remarks on this clone: The identical CDR3 is also encoded by other nucleotide sequences in the sample. The V gene is TRBV27, the J gene TRBJ2-7, with D possibly being TRBD1 (6 bases). V was trimmed by 3 bases and J by 3 bases, leaving 9 bases between them. Germline CDR1 is MNHEY and CDR2 is SMNVEV (reference sequence). The CDR3 length is 13 residues. As DNA, the CDR3 is TGTGCCAGCAGTTTTGGACAGTACTACGAGCAGTACTTC. It codes for CASSFGQYYEQYF.

The rearrangement joins TRBV6-5 to TRBJ1-1; D is perhaps TRBD1 (5 bases). Germline lookup yields CDR1 MNHEY and CDR2 SVGAGI. V lost 0 bases and J lost 4, with 15 bases in between. The CDR3 loop spans 16 amino acids. The CDR3 loop is CASSYSVGGRSTEAFF. CDR3 bases: TGTGCCAGCAGTTACTCCGTCGGGGGTCGGAGCACTGAAGCTTTCTTT.